What follows are 21 T cell receptor beta chains derived from one specimen sequenced in a study of PD-1 and CTLA-4 blockade in melanoma. Repertoires were generated with immunoSEQ multiplex PCR, while TCRdb's copy carries only in-frame clones and drops some. The sample has more than 25,000 clones, about 89% seen once. The sequenced sample was CD8+ T cells from peripheral blood, obtained before anti-PD-1 treatment. The origin of the receptors is a human donor with melanoma.

This chain connects TRBV28 to TRBJ1-1, with 8 bases matching TRBD1. The CDR3 has 16 amino acids. The V gene's germline CDR1 is MDHEN and CDR2 SYDVKM. With 5 bases clipped from V and 1 base from J, the junction kept 9 bases outside the gene matches. The DNA for the CDR3 is TGTGCCAGCAGTCTCAGGGGGCTCTTTGAGAACACTGAAGCTTTCTTT. This gives the protein CASSLRGLFENTEAFF. The entire variable domain, with the rest obtained from reference TRBV28 and TRBJ1-1, is as follows: DVKVTQSSRYLVKRTGEKVFLECVQDMDHENMFWYRQDPGLGLRLIYFSYDVKMKEKGDIPEGYSVSREKKERFSLILESASTNQTSMYLCASSLRGLFENTEAFFGQGTRLTVV.

The V call is TRBV11-1, the J call TRBJ2-2, with D possibly matching TRBD1 (6 bases). CDR1 and CDR2 (germline): SGHAT, FQDESV (reference sequence). The ends were cut back, 2 bases at V and 4 bases at J, with 14 bases in the middle. This CDR3 is 16 amino acids long. The CDR3 nucleotides read TGTGCCAGCAGCTTACCCCTCGGGACACTCACCGGGGAGCTGTTTTTT. This sequence encodes CASSLPLGTLTGELFF.

The chain links TRBV5-3 to TRBJ2-5; 7 nucleotides agree with TRBD1. TRBV5-3 is classed as an ORF, of uncertain function. This CDR3 comprises 14 residues. Trimming took 4 bases from V and 2 from J; bases not matched to a gene: 5. CDR3 protein: CARSQGTEQETQYF. The DNA of the CDR3 is TGTGCCAGAAGCCAAGGGACAGAGCAAGAGACCCAGTACTTC.

The chain couples TRBV15 to TRBJ1-1; TRBD1 might be the D (5 bases). The CDR3 spans 14 residues. V was pared by 1 base and J by 10 bases, with 16 bases between. Germline V lookup: CDR1 LNHNV, CDR2 YYDKDF (reference sequence). The CDR3 loop is CATSRASGGSGAFF. The DNA of the CDR3 is TGTGCCACCAGCAGAGCATCCGGGGGGTCGGGAGCTTTCTTT.

CDR3 sequence (DNA): TGTGCCAGCAGTTTGACAGGGGGCTCCTATGGCTACACCTTC. It specifies CASSLTGGSYGYTF. The V gene is TRBV27, the J gene TRBJ1-2, with 10 bases matching TRBD1. In germline, CDR1 is MNHEY, CDR2 SMNVEV (reference sequence). The trim removed 3 bases at V and 4 bases at J, leaving 2 bases unmatched. The CDR3 runs 14 residues.

This clone has a single count. This chain uses TRBV2 with TRBJ2-2, with D perhaps TRBD2 (6 bases). CDR1 and CDR2 (germline): SNHLY, FYNNEI. The CDR3 covers 14 residues. Trimming shortened V by 8 bases and J by 2 bases, and 12 bases separated the two germline ends. CDR3 nucleotides: TGTGCCAGCCTCGGGACTCTTAACACCGGGGAGCTGTTTTTT. It codes for CASLGTLNTGELFF.

This chain uses TRBV7-9 with TRBJ1-1; D gene uncertain. Germline values: CDR1 SEHNR, CDR2 FQNEAQ (reference sequence). The CDR3 spans 13 residues. V lost 5 bases to trimming and J lost 2 bases, with 9 bases between them. The CDR3 nucleotides are TGTGCCAGCAGCGTTACGACAAACACTGAAGCTTTCTTT. This sequence encodes CASSVTTNTEAFF.

The CDR3 here is CASSSAGQGPNQPQHF. The CDR3 DNA reads as TGTGCCAGTAGTTCAGCGGGACAGGGTCCAAATCAGCCCCAGCATTTT. V and J are TRBV19 and TRBJ1-5; 9 bases are shared with TRBD1. Trimming took 5 bases from V and 4 from J; bases not matched to a gene: 9. The CDR3 has 16 amino acids. Germline V lookup: CDR1 LNHDA, CDR2 SQIVND (reference sequence). Filled out from reference TRBV19 and TRBJ1-5, the complete variable domain reads DGGITQSPKYLFRKEGQNVTLSCEQNLNHDAMYWYRQDPGQGLRLIYYSQIVNDFQKGDIAEGYSVSREKKESFPLTVTSAQKNPTAFYLCASSSAGQGPNQPQHFGDGTRLSIL.

The genes are TRBV28 and TRBJ1-6; D might be TRBD1 (5 bases). Deletions cut 2 bases from V and 8 bases from J, with 13 bases between. CDR1 and CDR2 (germline): MDHEN, SYDVKM. The CDR3 runs 15 residues. CDR3 nucleotide sequence: TGTGCCAGCAGTTTAGGGGGGGACCTCCATTCACCCCTCCACTTT. Translating gives CASSLGGDLHSPLHF.

The V call is TRBV5-1, the J call TRBJ2-1, with 11 bases lining up with TRBD1. The germline gives CDR1 SGHRS, CDR2 YFSETQ. The CDR3 runs 14 residues. Trimming cost V 7 bases and J 4 bases; bases outside gene matches: 4. CDR3 DNA: TGCGCCAGCTCCGGGACAGGGGGGTACAATGAGCAGTTCTTC. Its translation is CASSGTGGYNEQFF.

The chain couples TRBV5-1 to TRBJ2-7; TRBD1 matches at 7 bases. The junction had 7 bases not matched to a gene; V was cut back by 5 bases and J by 5 bases. The CDR3 totals 13 residues. Germline assignment: CDR1 SGHRS and CDR2 YFSETQ. CDR3 in amino acids: CASSDRVAHEQYF. DNA for the CDR3: TGCGCCAGCAGTGACAGGGTAGCCCACGAGCAGTACTTC.

The chain joins TRBV16 to TRBJ2-1; possibly TRBD1 for D (6 bases). With 2 bases removed from V and 7 bases from J, the gap between germline ends came to 12 bases. From germline, CDR1 is KGHSY and CDR2 FQNENV. CDR3 length: 14 amino acids. CDR3 nucleotide sequence: TGTGCCAGCAGCCAAACCAGGGGTGGGAATGAGCAGTTCTTC. It translates to CASSQTRGGNEQFF. Full variable domain (rest looked up from reference TRBV16 and TRBJ2-1): GEEVAQTPKHLVRGEGQKAKLYCAPIKGHSYVFWYQQVLKNEFKFLISFQNENVFDETGMPKERFSAKCLPNSPCSLEIQATKLEDSAVYFCASSQTRGGNEQFFGPGTRLTVL.

This sequence joins TRBV19 and TRBJ1-5; D remains ambiguous. The V gene lost 11 bases and the J gene lost 1 base, with 15 bases spanning the gap. This CDR3 contains 14 residues. Per germline, CDR1 LNHDA and CDR2 SQIVND (reference sequence). Here the CDR3 DNA reads TGTGCCGGCGGGGTAGGTATAAGCAATCAGCCCCAGCATTTT. It specifies CAGGVGISNQPQHF. Using reference TRBV19 and TRBJ1-5 for the parts outside the CDR3, the full variable domain is DGGITQSPKYLFRKEGQNVTLSCEQNLNHDAMYWYRQDPGQGLRLIYYSQIVNDFQKGDIAEGYSVSREKKESFPLTVTSAQKNPTAFYLCAGGVGISNQPQHFGDGTRLSIL.

This chain uses TRBV24-1 with TRBJ1-5; no firm D call. Germline V gene sequence: CDR1 KGHDR, CDR2 SFDVKD. CDR3 length: 15 amino acids. Trimming removed 3 bases at V and 3 bases at J, with 11 bases between. CDR3 region: CATSDPGEVNQPQHF. CDR3 DNA: TGTGCCACCAGTGATCCCGGGGAGGTCAATCAGCCCCAGCATTTT.

V and J are TRBV9 and TRBJ1-6; D is uncertain. CDR1 and CDR2 (germline): SGDLS, YYNGEE. V dropped 2 bases and J dropped 0 bases, with 9 bases sitting between them. This CDR3 has 16 residues. CDR3: CASSVSSGSYNSPLHF. The CDR3 DNA is TGTGCCAGCAGCGTTTCGTCCGGCTCCTATAATTCACCCCTCCACTTT.

This clone was observed a handful of times. The rearrangement joins TRBV4-1 to TRBJ2-7, with 9 bases matching TRBD2. V trimming: 5 bases; J trimming: 3 bases; junction bases outside the gene matches: 8. Germline CDR1 is MGHRA and CDR2 is YSYEKL. This CDR3 is built from 15 residues. The CDR3 spells CASSERRGGNYEQYF. The CDR3 nucleotides are TGCGCCAGCAGCGAAAGGCGGGGGGGAAACTACGAGCAGTACTTC.

The chain combines TRBV3-1 (or the pseudogene TRBV3-2) with TRBJ1-5; D unclear. CDR1 and CDR2 (germline): LGHDT, YNNKEL (reference sequence). This CDR3 has 15 amino acids. V lost 0 bases and J 2 bases, leaving 8 bases between the germline ends. This CDR3 is CASSQDRTRNQPQHF. The CDR3 DNA follows: TGTGCCAGCAGCCAAGATAGGACCCGCAATCAGCCCCAGCATTTT.

By share of the sample, this clone is medium-sized (0.01 to 0.1%). The chain combines TRBV4-1 with TRBJ1-1; D is unclear. The CDR3 has 14 residues. The V gene's germline CDR1 is MGHRA and CDR2 YSYEKL. V was clipped by 0 bases and J by 11 bases, with 16 bases between them. CDR3 loop: CASSQDRRLNEAFF. The CDR3 DNA sequence: TGCGCCAGCAGCCAAGATAGGCGCTTAAACGAGGCTTTCTTT.

This chain joins TRBV6-1 and TRBJ1-5, with 9 bases aligning to TRBD1. The junction had 9 bases not matched to a gene; V was cut back by 5 bases and J by 7 bases. This CDR3 has 15 residues. Germline CDR1 MNHNS, CDR2 SASEGT. CDR3 DNA: TGTGCCAGCAGTCCATCCGGGACAGGGAAACAGCCCCAGCATTTT. As protein: CASSPSGTGKQPQHF.

The chain is built from TRBV28 and TRBJ2-6; the D gene is possibly TRBD1 (6 bases). The CDR3 runs to 19 residues. In germline, CDR1 is MDHEN, CDR2 SYDVKM. Trimming took off 5 bases at V and 0 bases at J, with 20 bases between the two ends. CDR3 region: CASSTRLTDSPSGANVLTF. The CDR3 DNA reads TGTGCCAGCAGTACCCGCCTGACGGACAGCCCCTCTGGGGCCAACGTCCTGACTTTC.

The chain is built from TRBV6-4 and TRBJ2-1; 7 nucleotides align to TRBD2. The CDR3 has 15 amino acids. Germline V CDR1 and CDR2: MRHNA, SNTAGT. Trimming removed 3 bases from V and 5 bases from J; junction bases left unmatched: 7. Here the CDR3 DNA reads TGTGCCAGCAGTGAGTCCAGCGGGAACCACAATGAGCAGTTCTTC. Translation: CASSESSGNHNEQFF.